The 9 T cell receptor beta chains presented below share a single source sample, sequenced in a study of T cell clonality in common variable immunodeficiency. Assay used: immunoSEQ multiplex PCR; TCRdb lists only in-frame clones, some missing. The profile covers about 52,000 clones, none occurring a single time. The sequenced sample consisted of peripheral blood mononuclear cells. The receptors originated from a person aged 18-69 years in good health.

This clone was observed a handful of times. The CDR3 goes on 3 residues after the read ends, and that part is filled in from the germline J gene. The rearrangement links TRBV19 to TRBJ1-1; a weak D match, TRBD1 (6 bases). Deletions cut 5 bases from V and 6 bases from J, with 13 bases between. The CDR3 consists of 13 residues. Germline V lookup: CDR1 LNHDA, CDR2 SQIVND (reference sequence). The covered CDR3 bases are TGTGCCAGTAGTTTAACCCAGGGGCCTGAA. Translated: CASSLTQGPE. The whole CDR3 protein is CASSLTQGPEAFF.

This clone was observed many times. Sequencing ends 3 residues short of the CDR3 end; the germline J gene provides the rest. This chain joins TRBV30 and TRBJ1-6; D perhaps matches TRBD1 (6 bases). Germline V gene data show CDR1 as GTSNPN and CDR2 as SVGIG (reference sequence). The length of the CDR3 is 15 residues. V was pared by 1 base and J by 9 bases, with 16 bases between. The sequenced CDR3 bases are TGTGCCTGGAGTGGCAGGGGCCCCCTAGGTTCACCC. Its translation: CAWSGRGPLGSP. The full CDR3 reads CAWSGRGPLGSPLHF.

This clone was seen repeatedly, ten times or more. Sequencing ends 3 residues short of the CDR3 end; the germline J gene provides the rest. The rearrangement joins TRBV9 to TRBJ2-3, with D possibly TRBD1 on 5 matching bases. V was pared by 4 bases and J by 0 bases, with 15 bases between. The CDR3 loop spans 16 amino acids. Germline loops: CDR1 SGDLS, CDR2 YYNGEE. The sequenced CDR3 bases are TGTGCCAGCAGCCCACCGGACAAGACTAGCACAGATACG. Its translation: CASSPPDKTSTDT. In full, the CDR3 is CASSPPDKTSTDTQYF.

In its sample, this clone was seen many times. The CDR3 extends 3 residues past the end of the read, so its final part is completed from the germline J gene. V usage is TRBV20-1 and J usage is TRBJ2-7; TRBD1 matches at 7 bases. Trimming removed 6 bases from V and 5 bases from J; junction bases left unmatched: 13. Per germline, CDR1 DFQATT and CDR2 SNEGSKA (reference sequence). This CDR3 is 14 amino acids long. CDR3 DNA (partial): TGCAGTGCCATCAATTACAGGGGTCCCCACGAG. Translating gives CSAINYRGPHE. The complete CDR3 reads CSAINYRGPHEQYF.

This clone appeared many times. The CDR3 DNA, read in part, is TGTGCCAGCAGCTTAATTGTGGGGGCGGGCACCGGGGAG. It yields the protein CASSLIVGAGTGE. Given in full, the CDR3 is CASSLIVGAGTGELFF. V gene TRBV7-3 combines with J gene TRBJ2-2, with D tentatively TRBD1 (6 bases). The sequence runs out 3 residues before the end of the CDR3; the remainder is reconstructed from the germline J gene. Germline V CDR1 and CDR2: SGHTA, FQGTGA. V lost 1 base to trimming and J lost 4 bases, with 13 bases between them. The CDR3 consists of 16 residues.

At least ten counts were recorded for this clone. With the read ending 3 residues before the CDR3 end, the germline J gene is used to fill in that end. The V and J genes are TRBV7-4 and TRBJ2-1; 14 positions agree with TRBD2. The CDR3 has 16 residues. The germline V gene has CDR1 SGHVT and CDR2 SQSDAQ. J gave up 7 bases and V 5 bases, and 7 bases lay outside the gene matches. The part of the CDR3 DNA that was read is TGTGCCAGCAGCCCCGAGACTAGCGGGGGGGCGAATGAG. The encoded protein is CASSPETSGGANE. The full CDR3 is CASSPETSGGANEQFF. Variable domain in full (rest from reference TRBV7-4 and TRBJ2-1): GAGVSQSPRYKVAKRGRDVALRCDSISGHVTLYWYRQTLGQGSEVLTYSQSDAQRDKSGRPSGRFSAERPERSVSTLKIQRTEQGDSAVYLCASSPETSGGANEQFFGPGTRLTVL.

Many counts were recorded for this clone. The sequenced fragment ends 3 residues before the CDR3 boundary, so the rest is inferred from the germline J gene. Distinct nucleotide sequences in the sample also encode this CDR3. V and J are TRBV20-1 and TRBJ1-5; 11 positions match TRBD1. V lost 5 bases to trimming and J lost 7 bases; unmatched junction nucleotides: 4. CDR1 DFQATT and CDR2 SNEGSKA come from the germline V gene (reference sequence). This CDR3 is 13 amino acids long. CDR3 bases read: TGCAGTGCTCTGGACAGGGGGCAACAGCCC. Residues: CSALDRGQQP. The entire CDR3 sequence reads CSALDRGQQPQHF.

This clone was seen a handful of times. The read falls 3 residues short of the CDR3 end, and the missing part is taken from the germline J gene. The rearrangement links TRBV19 to TRBJ1-3; no clear D gene. CDR3 length: 13 amino acids. Germline CDR1 and CDR2: LNHDA and SQIVND (reference sequence). V lost 5 bases and J lost 7, with 12 bases in between. The CDR3 protein is CASSRLSPNTIYF. The DNA read from the CDR3 is TGTGCCAGTAGTCGTCTCTCCCCCAACACC.

This clone was recorded many times. The read ends 3 residues before the CDR3 terminus; that terminus is restored from the germline J gene. J is TRBJ2-2 and V is TRBV19; D remains ambiguous. V lost 6 bases and J lost 2, with 16 bases in between. The CDR3 sequence is 16 residues long. CDR1 is LNHDA, CDR2 SQIVND, per germline (reference sequence). CDR3 region: CASRRPSVLNTGELFF. The covered CDR3 bases are TGTGCCAGTAGACGCCCCTCGGTCCTTAACACCGGGGAG.